The present T cell receptor (beta chain) was sequenced within a study of follicular helper T cells after annual influenza vaccination. Overall study: For some subjects, blood spans the 2013-2014, 2014-2015 and 2015-2016 annual vaccinations. Study conclusions and caveats: Recurrent ICOS+CD38+ cTfh clonotypes included tetramer and AIM influenza-specific ones. ICOS+CD38+ cTfh clonality change tracked circulating plasmablast frequency change.

The method was immunoSEQ multiplex PCR; TCRdb's version includes in-frame clones alone and lacks a portion of them. The data show more than 10,000 clones, roughly 80% seen once. The germline V gene encodes CDR1 SGHTA and CDR2 FQGNSA. There are 15 residues in the CDR3. Trimming took off 1 base at V and 1 base at J, with 9 bases between the two ends. Of note for this clone: Its target is not known.

The V gene is TRBV7-2, the J gene TRBJ2-3; D may be TRBD2 (7 bases). The sequence came from an adult who received the influenza vaccine. The source material was CXCR5- memory CD4+ T cells sorted from blood, sampled 6 weeks after influenza vaccination. The chain's CDR3 is CASSLVGGRTDTQYF. Here the CDR3 DNA reads TGTGCCAGCAGCTTAGTCGGGGGGCGCACAGATACGCAGTATTTT.